These 18 T cell receptor beta chains were all obtained from the same sample, sequenced in a study of PD-L1 blockade in urothelial cancer. Specified time point: peripheral blood 6 weeks after treatment start. Profiling relied on immunoSEQ multiplex PCR, and the TCRdb table lists in-frame clones only, not all of them. The sample holds about 36,000 clones, 84% seen once. Sequences were derived from PBMCs, sampled around atezolizumab (anti-PD-L1) treatment. The receptors stem from a middle-aged man with urothelial cancer.

The V and J genes are TRBV5-1 and TRBJ1-5; the D gene is possibly TRBD1 (5 bases). With 2 bases removed from V and 5 bases from J, the gap between germline ends came to 11 bases. The germline CDR1 and CDR2 sequences are SGHRS and YFSETQ. The CDR3 has 14 residues. The CDR3: CASSLEDTHQPQHF. In DNA form, the CDR3 reads TGCGCCAGCAGCTTAGAGGACACCCATCAGCCCCAGCATTTT.

The chain links TRBV5-4 to TRBJ1-1; the D gene is possibly TRBD1 (5 bases). The CDR3 loop spans 15 amino acids. CDR1 and CDR2 (germline): SGHNT, YYREEE (reference sequence). V shed 4 bases and J shed 3 bases, with 16 bases lying between them. The CDR3 nucleotides are TGTGCCAGCAGCGCCGGGGGGGTGCGGGACACTGAAGCTTTCTTT. Residues: CASSAGGVRDTEAFF.

This clone was observed a few times. The J gene is TRBJ1-5, the V gene TRBV19; D is ambiguous. Germline loops: CDR1 LNHDA, CDR2 SQIVND (reference sequence). Trimming removed 7 bases at V and 0 bases at J, with 16 bases between. The CDR3 covers 16 residues. CDR3 sequence reads: CASNPQVLISNQPQHF. For the CDR3, the DNA is TGTGCCAGTAACCCCCAGGTTCTTATTAGCAATCAGCCCCAGCATTTT.

The chain is built from TRBV30 and TRBJ2-3, with 9 bases lining up with TRBD1. Trimming removed 4 bases from V and 3 bases from J; junction bases left unmatched: 8. The germline gives CDR1 GTSNPN, CDR2 SVGIG (reference sequence). There are 15 residues in the CDR3. CDR3 region: CAWISGTGRTDTQYF. The CDR3 DNA reads as TGTGCCTGGATATCCGGGACAGGGAGAACAGATACGCAGTATTTT.

The V and J genes are TRBV25-1 and TRBJ1-1, with D possibly being TRBD1 (5 bases). Per the germline V gene, CDR1 is MGHDK and CDR2 is SYGVNS. Deletions cut 4 bases from V and 4 bases from J, with 10 bases between. CDR3 length: 13 amino acids. CDR3 residues: CASSAGLPTEAFF. In DNA, the CDR3 is TGTGCCAGCAGTGCGGGACTTCCCACTGAAGCTTTCTTT.

The chain has TRBV6-6 and TRBJ2-1, with D perhaps matching TRBD2 (6 bases). The CDR3 contains 13 residues. Germline CDR1 reads MNHNY; CDR2 reads SVGAGI (reference sequence). The V end lost 9 bases, the J end lost 9 bases, and 18 bases lay between the germline ends. The CDR3 bases are TGTGCCAGTCATGGAGGGAGTCATGGTGAGCAGTTCTTC. Translated, it gives CASHGGSHGEQFF.

This chain links TRBV10-1 with TRBJ2-7; no clear D gene. There are 14 residues in the CDR3. Deletions cut 2 bases from V and 1 base from J, with 9 bases between. Germline CDR1 and CDR2: WNHNN and SYGVQD (reference sequence). In nucleotides, the CDR3 is TGCGCCAGCAGTGAGGCAGGCAAGTCCTACGAGCAGTACTTC. This encodes CASSEAGKSYEQYF.

The rearrangement uses TRBV4-1 and TRBJ2-7; 9 nucleotides match TRBD2. The CDR3 contains 15 residues. Trimming cost V 5 bases and J 4 bases; bases outside gene matches: 9. Germline V gene data show CDR1 as MGHRA and CDR2 as YSYEKL. CDR3 bases: TGCGCCAGCAGCGCCCCGGGTAGCGGGAGTTACGAGCAGTACTTC. It encodes CASSAPGSGSYEQYF.

The rearrangement uses TRBV30 and TRBJ2-5; D possibly corresponds to TRBD2 (6 bases). Trimming pared 4 bases from V and 5 bases from J, leaving 14 bases between. This CDR3 has 13 amino acids. Germline V CDR1 and CDR2: GTSNPN, SVGIG (reference sequence). The CDR3: CAWMVAGGETQYF. The DNA for the CDR3 is TGTGCCTGGATGGTGGCAGGAGGGGAGACCCAGTACTTC.

J is TRBJ2-1 and V is TRBV9, with 7 positions matching TRBD2. V gave up 4 bases and J gave up 5 bases; unmatched junction bases: 9. Germline V gene data show CDR1 as SGDLS and CDR2 as YYNGEE. The CDR3 consists of 15 residues. Written as DNA, the CDR3 is TGTGCCAGCAGCCCTAAGGCGGGAGCGGACAATGAGCAGTTCTTC. Protein: CASSPKAGADNEQFF. The complete variable domain, with remaining parts taken from reference TRBV9 and TRBJ2-1, reads DSGVTQTPKHLITATGQRVTLRCSPRSGDLSVYWYQQSLDQGLQFLIQYYNGEERAKGNILERFSAQQFPDLHSELNLSSLELGDSALYFCASSPKAGADNEQFFGPGTRLTVL.

This chain joins TRBV2 and TRBJ1-1, with TRBD1 as a possible D gene (5 bases). Germline V CDR1 and CDR2: SNHLY, FYNNEI. Trimming shortened V by 10 bases and J by 4 bases, and 13 bases separated the two germline ends. This CDR3 region has 12 residues. For the CDR3, the DNA is TGTGCCACCACAGGAGGGTTCACTGAAGCTTTCTTT. Translated: CATTGGFTEAFF.

This chain connects TRBV7-2 to TRBJ2-7; D is perhaps TRBD1 (6 bases). Per germline, CDR1 SGHTA and CDR2 FQGNSA. Between the trimmed V and J ends, which lost 1 base and 3 bases, there was a span of 16 bases. This CDR3 has 16 amino acids. This CDR3 reads CASSLGAGDPFYEQYF. CDR3 nucleotides: TGTGCCAGCAGCTTAGGGGCAGGGGACCCGTTCTACGAGCAGTACTTC.

Only a few counts were recorded for this clone. This chain connects TRBV5-4 to TRBJ2-1, with 8 positions matching TRBD1. CDR3 size: 16 residues. Germline CDR1 and CDR2: SGHNT and YYREEE (reference sequence). The V segment lost 4 bases and the J segment 5 bases; nucleotides outside the gene matches: 11. CDR3 nucleotide sequence: TGTGCCAGCAGCCACATCTCCGGGACAGGCCACAATGAGCAGTTCTTC. The encoded protein is CASSHISGTGHNEQFF. The full variable domain, in which reference TRBV5-4 and TRBJ2-1 provide the parts outside the CDR3, is ETGVTQSPTHLIKTRGQQVTLRCSSQSGHNTVSWYQQALGQGPQFIFQYYREEENGRGNFPPRFSGLQFPNYSSELNVNALELDDSALYLCASSHISGTGHNEQFFGPGTRLTVL.

The chain combines TRBV30 with TRBJ2-5; TRBD2 agrees at 7 bases. The CDR3 sequence is 14 residues long. The V gene end was trimmed by 5 bases and the J gene end by 5 bases; junction bases not matched to a gene: 11. In germline, CDR1 is GTSNPN, CDR2 SVGIG (reference sequence). CDR3 sequence reads: CAWAQTSPLETQYF. CDR3 bases: TGTGCCTGGGCCCAGACTAGCCCCCTTGAGACCCAGTACTTC.

This chain joins TRBV2 and TRBJ2-2; maybe TRBD2 (5 bases). Trimming shortened V by 6 bases and J by 1 base, and 9 bases separated the two germline ends. The CDR3 has 14 residues. Germline-derived CDR1 and CDR2 are SNHLY and FYNNEI. The chain's CDR3 is CASRGAVNTGELFF. CDR3 coding DNA: TGTGCCAGCAGAGGAGCGGTGAACACCGGGGAGCTGTTTTTT.

This clone was detected only once. The chain is built from TRBV18 and TRBJ2-7; D is unresolved. The V end lost 6 bases, the J end lost 0 bases, and 6 bases lay between the germline ends. Germline lookup yields CDR1 KGHSH and CDR2 LQKENI. CDR3 length: 12 residues. The CDR3 protein is CASSPSSYEQYF. CDR3 sequence (DNA): TGTGCCAGCTCCCCCAGCTCCTACGAGCAGTACTTC.

V gene TRBV18 combines with J gene TRBJ1-5; perhaps TRBD1 as D (6 bases). V was trimmed by 2 bases and J by 11 bases, leaving 19 bases between them. Germline lookup yields CDR1 KGHSH and CDR2 LQKENI. The length of the CDR3 is 15 residues. CDR3 sequence reads: CASSPWDKPLKAQHF. The CDR3 nucleotides read TGTGCCAGCTCACCATGGGACAAGCCCCTGAAAGCCCAGCATTTT.

Here the CDR3 DNA reads TGTGCCAGCAGGACAGGGGGCGAGGGAAGGCCCCAGCATTTT. Amino acids: CASRTGGEGRPQHF. V gene TRBV6-5 combines with J gene TRBJ1-5; TRBD1 matches 10 bases. The CDR3 length is 14 residues. Per the germline V gene, CDR1 is MNHEY and CDR2 is SVGAGI. Trimming cost V 6 bases and J 9 bases; bases outside gene matches: 8.